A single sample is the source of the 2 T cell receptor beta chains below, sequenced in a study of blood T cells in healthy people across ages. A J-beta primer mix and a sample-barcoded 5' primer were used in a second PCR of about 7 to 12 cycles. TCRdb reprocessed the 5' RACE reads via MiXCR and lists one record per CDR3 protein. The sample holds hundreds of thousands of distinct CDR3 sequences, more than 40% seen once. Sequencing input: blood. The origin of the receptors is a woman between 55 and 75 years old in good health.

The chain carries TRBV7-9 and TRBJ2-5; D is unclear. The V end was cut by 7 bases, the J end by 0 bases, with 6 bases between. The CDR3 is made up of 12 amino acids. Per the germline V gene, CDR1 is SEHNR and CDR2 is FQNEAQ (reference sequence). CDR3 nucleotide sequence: TGTGCCAGCAACCAGTACCAAGAGACCCAGTACTTC. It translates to CASNQYQETQYF. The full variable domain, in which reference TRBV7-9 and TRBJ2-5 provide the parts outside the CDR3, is DTGVSQNPRHKITKRGQNVTFRCDPISEHNRLYWYRQTLGQGPEFLTYFQNEAQLEKSRLLSDRFSAERPKGSFSTLEIQRTEQGDSAMYLCASNQYQETQYFGPGTRLLVL.

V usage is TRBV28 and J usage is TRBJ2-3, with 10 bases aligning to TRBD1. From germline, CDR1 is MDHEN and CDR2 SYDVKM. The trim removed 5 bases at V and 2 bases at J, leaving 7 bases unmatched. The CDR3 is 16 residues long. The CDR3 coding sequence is TGTGCCAGCAGTACAGTGACAGGGGGCTTCACAGATACGCAGTATTTT. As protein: CASSTVTGGFTDTQYF.